Listed below are T cell receptor beta chains from one sample, sequenced in a study of graft-versus-host responses after intestinal transplantation. Assay used: immunoSEQ multiplex PCR; TCRdb lists only in-frame clones, some missing. The data show approximately 88,000 clones, about 94% seen once. No antigen has been identified for these receptors. The sample consisted of unstimulated CD4+ T cells sorted from spleen or lymph node cells, taken before transplant. These receptors originate from a human donor who was the organ donor for an intestinal transplant. CDR3s include the opening cysteine and the closing phenylalanine or tryptophan. Fields, in order: J gene, V gene, D gene, clone size, CDR3 DNA, CDR3 protein. The D gene is left open where the match is weak. Expanded clones get a size class; other rows say once, few or many, or leave the size out.

>TRBJ1-2|TRBV7-3|TRBD1|-
TGTGCCAGCAGCGGCGGGACAGGGCTAGGCTACACCTTC
CASSGGTGLGYTF
>TRBJ1-5|TRBV4-1|-|few
TGCGCCAGCAGCCTATCCGGGGGGGATCAGCCCCAGCATTTT
CASSLSGGDQPQHF
>TRBJ1-2|TRBV6-1|TRBD1|-
TGTGCCAGCAGTCGGGACAGGGTTGGCTACACCTTC
CASSRDRVGYTF
>TRBJ2-6|TRBV30|-|-
TGTGCCTGGAATGGAGGGAAACCTAACCCCTCTGGGGCCAACGTCCTGACTTTC
CAWNGGKPNPSGANVLTF
>TRBJ2-5|TRBV5-1|-|-
TGCGCCAGCAGGGTTGGGAGTTCCCAAGAGACCCAGTACTTC
CASRVGSSQETQYF
>TRBJ1-1|TRBV6-5|-|-
TGTGCCAGCAGCTCCCGGGGGCTCACTGAAGCTTTCTTT
CASSSRGLTEAFF
>TRBJ2-7|TRBV4-2|TRBD2|-
TGTGCCAGCAGCCAAGCATCCATCTGGGAGGGACGGTTTCAGTACTTC
CASSQASIWEGRFQYF
>TRBJ2-3|TRBV10-1|TRBD2|-
TGCGCCAGCAGTGAGTCGGCCGGGGGGAGCACAGATACGCAGTATTTT
CASSESAGGSTDTQYF
>TRBJ2-1|TRBV11-1|TRBD2|-
TGTGCCAGCAGCTTTACTAGCGGGGGTTACAATGAGCAGTTCTTC
CASSFTSGGYNEQFF
>TRBJ1-1|TRBV7-9|TRBD1|-
TGTGCCAGCAGCCGCGGACAGGGGGCGGCTGAAGCTTTCTTT
CASSRGQGAAEAFF
>TRBJ1-2|TRBV7-9|TRBD1|-
TGTGCCAGCAGCCGGACAGGGTCCTATGGCTACACCTTC
CASSRTGSYGYTF
>TRBJ1-1|TRBV6-5|-|-
TGTGCCAGCAGTTACCGACCGACTTATACTGAAGCTTTCTTT
CASSYRPTYTEAFF
>TRBJ1-6|TRBV6-5|-|-
TGTGCCAGCACACAGGAGGAGGGATCACCCCTCCACTTT
CASTQEEGSPLHF
>TRBJ1-2|TRBV12-5|TRBD1|-
TGTGCTAGTGGTTTGGTACTAGTCGGGCACAGGGGCGGATATGGCTACACCTTC
CASGLVLVGHRGGYGYTF
>TRBJ2-1|TRBV28|TRBD2|-
TGTGCCAGTTTCAACGGGGGGGCCTCCTACAATGAGCAGTTCTTC
CASFNGGASYNEQFF
>TRBJ2-1|TRBV5-1|-|-
TGCGCCAGCAGCTCGGGTCGGATGACGGGAACCTACAATGAGCAGTTCTTC
CASSSGRMTGTYNEQFF
>TRBJ2-2|TRBV19|-|-
TGTGCCAGTAGCACCACAGGGTTTAGGCTGGACACCGGGGAGCTGTTTTTT
CASSTTGFRLDTGELFF
>TRBJ1-1|TRBV19|-|-
TGTGCCGGTAATCGAGGACAGATGCATGAAAGAAAAGCTTTCTTT
CAGNRGQMHERKAFF
>TRBJ2-3|TRBV28|TRBD2|-
TGTGCCAGCAGCCCGGGACTAGCGGGGGATTCCACAGATACGCAGTATTTT
CASSPGLAGDSTDTQYF
>TRBJ1-2|TRBV5-1|TRBD1|-
TGCGCCAGCAGAGACAGGGAGCCGCTAGACTATGGCTACACCTTC
CASRDREPLDYGYTF
>TRBJ2-5|TRBV9|TRBD2|-
TGTGCCAGCAGCGTCGGAACCCCGGGACTAGCGTTAAGAAGGTTCGAGACCCAGTACTTC
CASSVGTPGLALRRFETQYF
>TRBJ1-1|TRBV6-4|-|-
TGTGCCAGCAGGGGGGACCCCCGGGAAAACACTGAAGCTTTCTTT
CASRGDPRENTEAFF
>TRBJ1-3|TRBV2|-|-
TGTGCCAGCAGTGATCAGAGGCGGGCGCTGGGGGCTGGAAACACCATATATTTT
CASSDQRRALGAGNTIYF
>TRBJ2-5|TRBV6-1|TRBD2|-
TGTGCCAGCAGTACCGGGGGGGAGACCCAGTACTTC
CASSTGGETQYF
>TRBJ2-5|TRBV13|TRBD2|-
TGTGCCAGCAGTGGATCGGGACTAGCGGGGGCAGAGACCCAGTACTTC
CASSGSGLAGAETQYF
>TRBJ1-2|TRBV28|TRBD1|-
TGTGCCAGCAGTACGACTCGACAGGGCGGGGTGTTTGGCTACACCTTC
CASSTTRQGGVFGYTF
>TRBJ2-2|TRBV5-1|TRBD2|-
TGCGCCAGCAGCGTGACTAGCGGGGGGGCTCCCGGGGAGCTGTTTTTT
CASSVTSGGAPGELFF
>TRBJ1-5|TRBV28|-|-
TGTGCCAGCACTCGGCAGGGGAATCAGCCCCAGCATTTT
CASTRQGNQPQHF
>TRBJ2-2|TRBV9|-|-
TGTGCCAGCAGCGCCTCGGACAGGAACACCGGGGAGCTGTTTTTT
CASSASDRNTGELFF
>TRBJ2-1|TRBV6-6|-|-
TGTGCCAGCAGTGATTCGGTCGCATTAGAGCAGTTCTTC
CASSDSVALEQFF
>TRBJ1-6|TRBV28|-|once
TGTGCCAGCAAAACCGGGCAGGGCAGGGGATCCTCACCCCTCCACTTT
CASKTGQGRGSSPLHF
>TRBJ2-3|TRBV28|-|-
TGTGCCAGCAGTTTCGGGCAGAGCACAGATACGCAGTATTTT
CASSFGQSTDTQYF
>TRBJ2-5|TRBV5-1|TRBD2|-
TGCGCCAGCAGCCCCAGCGGGGGGGGCTGGGAGACCCAGTACTTC
CASSPSGGGWETQYF
>TRBJ1-4|TRBV10-3|TRBD1|-
TGTGCCATCAGTCCCGGACAGGAAAATAATGAAAAACTGTTTTTT
CAISPGQENNEKLFF
>TRBJ2-3|TRBV7-9|TRBD2|-
TGTGCCAGCAGCTTGGGACTAGCGGGGGCGCCCACAGATACGCAGTATTTT
CASSLGLAGAPTDTQYF
>TRBJ2-3|TRBV5-1|-|-
TGCGCCAGCAGCTTGCTTGAACTGGGGGATACGCAGTATTTT
CASSLLELGDTQYF
>TRBJ1-1|TRBV6-6|-|-
TGTGCCAGCAGGGAAGGGGACACTGAAGCTTTCTTT
CASREGDTEAFF
>TRBJ1-3|TRBV5-1|TRBD1|-
TGCGCCAGCAGCTTGACAGGGGACTCTGGAAACACCATATATTTT
CASSLTGDSGNTIYF
>TRBJ1-2|TRBV2|-|-
TGTGCCAGCAACGGACGGACGGAAAACTATGGCTACACCTTC
CASNGRTENYGYTF